This passage covers 11 T cell receptor beta chains from one sample sequenced in a study of lymphopenia after photon versus proton radiotherapy. Libraries were prepared by immunoSEQ multiplex PCR; TCRdb keeps only in-frame clonotypes and omits some of them. The table lists roughly 3,000 clones, 85% to 95% of them singletons, with under 2% in the top ten. The sequencing used peripheral blood, collected from a patient treated with photon-based radiotherapy. The source of these receptors is a woman aged 65 to 85 with pancreatic cancer.

The table lists this clone with a few counts. The chain recombines TRBV7-2 with TRBJ2-7; TRBD2 agrees at 9 bases. From germline, CDR1 is SGHTA and CDR2 FQGNSA. The CDR3 covers 17 residues. With V trimmed by 2 bases and J by 4 bases, 12 bases remained unmatched. The CDR3 bases are TGTGCCAGCAGCTTATATGGTGTCGGTAGCGGGAGTTACGAGCAGTACTTC. Translated, it gives CASSLYGVGSGSYEQYF.

This clone showed up just once. V gene TRBV7-2 combines with J gene TRBJ2-1; D gene uncertain. Trimming took 1 base from V and 6 from J, leaving 4 bases between them. The CDR3 has 12 amino acids. Germline CDR1 is SGHTA and CDR2 is FQGNSA. CDR3 amino acids: CASSLGANEQFF. CDR3 bases: TGTGCCAGCAGCTTAGGGGCCAATGAGCAGTTCTTC.

This clone was detected only once. The chain combines TRBV18 with TRBJ2-7; TRBD2 matches 7 bases. The germline V gene has CDR1 KGHSH and CDR2 LQKENI. Trimming removed 3 bases from V and 3 bases from J; junction bases left unmatched: 8. The CDR3 extends over 15 amino acids. This chain's CDR3 is CASSPGNSGHYEQYF. CDR3 bases: TGTGCCAGCTCACCTGGGAATAGCGGGCACTACGAGCAGTACTTC.

The gene calls are TRBV6-5 and TRBJ2-3; D gene uncertain. Per the germline V gene, CDR1 is MNHEY and CDR2 is SVGAGI. CDR3 length: 11 residues. V was pared by 8 bases and J by 3 bases, with 6 bases between. In DNA, the CDR3 is TGTGCCAGCCGAACTACAGATACGCAGTATTTT. Its translation: CASRTTDTQYF.

The chain carries TRBV6-9 and TRBJ2-7, with TRBD2 identical over 12 bases. Trimming took 5 bases from V and 1 from J; bases not matched to a gene: 3. The germline CDR1 and CDR2 sequences are MNHGY and SVAAGI. The CDR3 is made up of 15 amino acids. The CDR3 region has the DNA TGTGCCAGCAGTACCGGACTAGCGGGATCCTACGAGCAGTACTTC. Translation gives CASSTGLAGSYEQYF.

The J gene is TRBJ1-1, the V gene TRBV6-4; TRBD1 might be the D (6 bases). Germline V gene data show CDR1 as MRHNA and CDR2 as SNTAGT. V shed 7 bases and J shed 7 bases, with 22 bases lying between them. The length of the CDR3 is 15 residues. The CDR3 loop reads CASTRSPGAFGEAFF. In DNA, the CDR3 is TGTGCCAGCACACGGAGTCCGGGGGCGTTCGGTGAAGCTTTCTTT.

The genes are TRBV5-4 and TRBJ2-1; a possible D gene is TRBD1 (7 bases). Trimming left V 0 bases short and J 1 base short, with 11 bases between. Germline CDR1 SGHNT, CDR2 YYREEE (reference sequence). The CDR3 loop spans 16 amino acids. The CDR3 here is CASSLGGTVSYNEQFF. CDR3 DNA: TGTGCCAGCAGCTTGGGCGGGACAGTGTCCTACAATGAGCAGTTCTTC.

CDR3 loop: CASSLGQVYEQYF. DNA for the CDR3: TGTGCCAGCTCACTTGGACAGGTCTACGAGCAGTACTTC. The chain employs TRBV18 and TRBJ2-7; 7 bases map to TRBD1. V trimming: 4 bases; J trimming: 3 bases; junction bases outside the gene matches: 3. Germline lookup yields CDR1 KGHSH and CDR2 LQKENI. CDR3 length equals 13 residues.

The chain employs TRBV18 and TRBJ2-1; 15 positions agree with TRBD2. With 4 bases clipped from V and 7 bases from J, the junction kept 5 bases outside the gene matches. CDR3 length equals 16 residues. The germline gives CDR1 KGHSH, CDR2 LQKENI. This CDR3 is CASSLRTSGRGNEQFF. In DNA, the CDR3 is TGTGCCAGCTCACTCAGGACTAGCGGGAGGGGTAATGAGCAGTTCTTC.

The count of this clone is one. The rearrangement joins TRBV7-6 to TRBJ2-7; D is perhaps TRBD1 or TRBD2 (5 bases each). This CDR3 has 15 amino acids. Trimming shortened V by 5 bases and J by 2 bases, and 16 bases separated the two germline ends. Germline-derived CDR1 and CDR2 are SGHVS and FNYEAQ. CDR3 region: CASSPIGGGAYEQYF. For the CDR3, the DNA is TGTGCCAGCAGCCCGATCGGTGGGGGTGCCTACGAGCAGTACTTC.

This sequence joins TRBV18 and TRBJ2-1; 12 positions agree with TRBD2. Germline V CDR1 and CDR2: KGHSH, LQKENI. The CDR3 is 16 residues long. V was pared by 3 bases and J by 7 bases, with 7 bases of the junction left unmatched. Here the CDR3 reads CASSPLLAGGRNEQFF. CDR3 coding DNA: TGTGCCAGCTCACCCCTACTAGCGGGAGGCCGAAATGAGCAGTTCTTC.